This entry lists 25 T cell receptor beta chains sequenced from one sample in a study of blood T cell repertoires in COVID-19. Assay: immunoSEQ multiplex PCR; the TCRdb copy retains only in-frame clones and omits some. The sample shows a few hundred thousand clones, about 90% of them seen only once. The sequenced sample consisted of PBMCs or T cells enriched from blood (not recorded which). These receptor sequences come from a woman in her 30s who had recovered from COVID-19.

This clone appeared a few times. The rearrangement uses TRBV7-6 and TRBJ1-3, with D possibly matching TRBD1 (5 bases). V lost 5 bases and J lost 4, with 15 bases in between. There are 15 residues in the CDR3. Germline assignment: CDR1 SGHVS and CDR2 FNYEAQ. The CDR3 DNA follows: TGTGCCAGCAGCCCCGCAGGGATAGGAGGAAACACCATATATTTT. Its translation is CASSPAGIGGNTIYF. Looking up the rest from reference TRBV7-6 and TRBJ1-3 gives the full variable domain: GAGVSQSPRYKVTKRGQDVALRCDPISGHVSLYWYRQALGQGPEFLTYFNYEAQQDKSGLPNDRFSAERPEGSISTLTIQRTEQRDSAMYRCASSPAGIGGNTIYFGEGSWLTVV.

The genes are TRBV6-5 and TRBJ2-7; 12 bases map to TRBD2. V was pared by 2 bases and J by 2 bases, with 1 base of the junction left unmatched. The CDR3 consists of 15 residues. Germline V CDR1 and CDR2: MNHEY, SVGAGI. The CDR3 DNA follows: TGTGCCAGCAGTTACCGGACTAGCGGGACCTACGAGCAGTACTTC. Its translation is CASSYRTSGTYEQYF.

This clone is a singleton in its sample. The chain joins TRBV9 to TRBJ2-3; a possible D gene is TRBD2 (5 bases). This CDR3 spans 14 amino acids. V gave up 3 bases and J gave up 3 bases, with 11 bases separating them. CDR1 SGDLS and CDR2 YYNGEE come from the germline V gene. The CDR3 region has the DNA TGTGCCAGCAGCGCGAGGGCGGCTACAGATACGCAGTATTTT. Translating gives CASSARAATDTQYF.

This chain links TRBV7-2 with TRBJ1-5, with 7 bases fitting TRBD1. V shed 4 bases, J shed 6 bases, and the junction held 9 bases outside the gene matches. This CDR3 is 15 amino acids long. Germline CDR1 and CDR2: SGHTA and FQGNSA. In DNA form, the CDR3 reads TGTGCCAGCAGCTCGACAGGGCTGGAAGGTCAGCCCCAGCATTTT. It translates to CASSSTGLEGQPQHF.

The V gene is TRBV15, the J gene TRBJ1-1, with D tentatively TRBD1 (5 bases). The CDR3 runs 14 residues. CDR1 LNHNV and CDR2 YYDKDF come from the germline V gene (reference sequence). Deletions cut 1 base from V and 0 bases from J, with 6 bases between. Here the CDR3 reads CATSRGGVNTEAFF. Here the CDR3 DNA reads TGTGCCACCAGCAGAGGGGGGGTGAACACTGAAGCTTTCTTT.

This chain links TRBV7-3 with TRBJ2-1; D possibly corresponds to TRBD2 (6 bases). Germline lookup yields CDR1 SGHTA and CDR2 FQGTGA. V was cut by 1 base and J by 3 bases, with 10 bases left in between. CDR3 size: 15 residues. This CDR3 is CASSLNRRGYNEQFF. The CDR3 DNA reads as TGTGCCAGCAGCTTAAATCGGCGGGGCTACAATGAGCAGTTCTTC.

DNA of the CDR3: TGTGCCAGCATACCCCTGGGGGGGTCCCCCCAAGAGACCCAGTACTTC. It encodes CASIPLGGSPQETQYF. V and J are TRBV5-5 and TRBJ2-5; 7 positions agree with TRBD2. V lost 6 bases, J lost 1 base, and 12 bases stayed unmatched. This CDR3 contains 16 residues. From germline, CDR1 is SGHKS and CDR2 YYEKEE (reference sequence). The full variable domain, in which reference TRBV5-5 and TRBJ2-5 provide the parts outside the CDR3, is DAGVTQSPTHLIKTRGQQVTLRCSPISGHKSVSWYQQVLGQGPQFIFQYYEKEERGRGNFPDRFSARQFPNYSSELNVNALLLGDSALYLCASIPLGGSPQETQYFGPGTRLLVL.

V is TRBV13 and J is TRBJ2-5, with 9 nucleotides matching TRBD1. The V and J ends lost 5 bases and 2 bases, in that order; junction bases with no gene match: 6. CDR1 and CDR2 from the germline V gene are PRHDT and FYEKMQ (reference sequence). This CDR3 is 15 amino acids long. The CDR3, as DNA: TGTGCCAGCAGCCACGGGACAGGGAGGCAAGAGACCCAGTACTTC. Encoded protein: CASSHGTGRQETQYF.

The rearrangement joins TRBV6-5 to TRBJ2-1; TRBD2 aligns across 7 bases. This CDR3 is built from 14 residues. Trimming cost V 6 bases and J 6 bases; bases outside gene matches: 8. Germline CDR1 reads MNHEY; CDR2 reads SVGAGI. CDR3 region: CASRGWGEGNEQFF. CDR3 nucleotide sequence: TGTGCCAGCAGGGGTTGGGGGGAGGGCAATGAGCAGTTCTTC.

V gene TRBV10-3 combines with J gene TRBJ2-7, with 8 bases lining up with TRBD2. The CDR3 contains 14 residues. Unmatched junction bases numbered 6, after V lost 6 bases and J lost 2 bases. CDR1 is ENHRY and CDR2 is SYGVKD in the germline V gene. The CDR3 spells CAIRSGGRAYEQYF. CDR3 DNA: TGTGCCATCAGGAGCGGGGGTCGGGCCTACGAGCAGTACTTC.

The chain couples TRBV30 to TRBJ1-1; 9 nucleotides agree with TRBD1. J lost 9 bases, V lost 2 bases, and 7 bases had no gene match. CDR3 length: 13 residues. CDR1 is GTSNPN, CDR2 SVGIG, per germline (reference sequence). Here the CDR3 DNA reads TGTGCCTGGAGTCGGGGGACAGGGAACAAAGCTTTCTTT. It translates to CAWSRGTGNKAFF. Combining the CDR3 with reference TRBV30 and TRBJ1-1 gives the whole variable domain SQTIHQWPATLVQPVGSPLSLECTVEGTSNPNLYWYRQAAGRGLQLLFYSVGIGQISSEVPQNLSASRPQDRQFILSSKKLLLSDSGFYLCAWSRGTGNKAFFGQGTRLTVV.

The chain carries TRBV4-2 and TRBJ2-3; TRBD2 aligns across 11 bases. Germline trimming cut 6 bases from V and 1 base from J; bases unmatched to any gene: 3. Per the germline V gene, CDR1 is LGHNA and CDR2 is YNFKEQ. The CDR3 consists of 15 residues. The CDR3 region has the DNA TGTGCCAGCAGACAACTAGCGGGGGGCACAGATACGCAGTATTTT. Its protein is CASRQLAGGTDTQYF.

The chain is built from TRBV29-1 and TRBJ1-2; TRBD1 matches at 7 bases. V lost 6 bases to trimming and J lost 4 bases; unmatched junction nucleotides: 5. Germline assignment: CDR1 SQVTM and CDR2 ANQGSEA. The CDR3 has 12 amino acids. The CDR3 DNA reads TGCAGCGTACGACAGGGTACCTATGGCTACACCTTC. Translated, it gives CSVRQGTYGYTF.

This clone was seen only once. The chain joins TRBV19 to TRBJ1-5; 12 bases line up with TRBD1. The CDR3 covers 14 residues. The germline V gene has CDR1 LNHDA and CDR2 SQIVND (reference sequence). The J segment lost 7 bases and the V segment lost 6 bases, leaving 4 bases of the junction unmatched. The CDR3 coding sequence is TGTGCCAGTAGGGGACAGGGGGCTGGACAGCCCCAGCATTTT. Translated, it gives CASRGQGAGQPQHF.

V and J are TRBV5-1 and TRBJ1-6; 7 nucleotides match TRBD1. The CDR3 has 18 amino acids. Germline loops: CDR1 SGHRS, CDR2 YFSETQ. J lost 7 bases, V lost 5 bases, and 18 bases had no gene match. The CDR3 sequence is CASSYRGVRSRENSPLHF. The CDR3 DNA sequence: TGCGCCAGCAGTTACAGGGGCGTTCGGTCTAGGGAAAATTCACCCCTCCACTTT.

The rearrangement joins TRBV7-6 to TRBJ1-1; D uncertain. Trimming removed 6 bases at V and 8 bases at J, with 7 bases between. This CDR3 comprises 10 residues. Germline CDR1 and CDR2: SGHVS and FNYEAQ. CDR3 in amino acids: CASRPTEAFF. In DNA form, the CDR3 reads TGTGCCAGCAGACCGACAGAAGCTTTCTTT.

This chain links TRBV14 with TRBJ2-2; the match to TRBD2 covers 11 bases. V was clipped by 1 base and J by 4 bases; unmatched bases: 2. Looked up from germline, CDR1 is SGHDN and CDR2 is FVKESK. The CDR3 loop spans 16 amino acids. The CDR3 region is CASSQGLAGTTGELFF. CDR3 nucleotide sequence: TGTGCCAGCAGCCAAGGACTAGCGGGGACCACCGGGGAGCTGTTTTTT. The entire variable domain, with the rest obtained from reference TRBV14 and TRBJ2-2, is as follows: EAGVTQFPSHSVIEKGQTVTLRCDPISGHDNLYWYRRVMGKEIKFLLHFVKESKQDESGMPNNRFLAERTGGTYSTLKVQPAELEDSGVYFCASSQGLAGTTGELFFGEGSRLTVL.

The chain combines TRBV28 with TRBJ1-1; 8 positions agree with TRBD1. The CDR3 runs to 13 residues. V trimming: 6 bases; J trimming: 9 bases; junction bases outside the gene matches: 9. Germline values: CDR1 MDHEN, CDR2 SYDVKM. CDR3 loop: CASRVPGGPKAFF. As DNA, the CDR3 is TGTGCCAGCAGAGTACCAGGGGGCCCGAAAGCTTTCTTT.

In this sample, this clone turned up once. CDR3 sequence reads: CASSSGQGSGAEAFF. Here the CDR3 DNA reads TGTGCCAGCAGTTCCGGACAGGGGAGCGGGGCTGAAGCTTTCTTT. This sequence joins TRBV6-5 and TRBJ1-1; 9 bases agree with TRBD1. The V and J ends lost 4 bases and 6 bases, in that order; junction bases with no gene match: 9. The CDR3 covers 15 residues. Germline V gene lookup returns CDR1 MNHEY and CDR2 SVGAGI.

This rearrangement joins TRBV6-5 to TRBJ1-6; 10 nucleotides match TRBD1. Germline V gives CDR1 MNHEY, CDR2 SVGAGI. The V and J ends lost 5 bases and 10 bases, in that order; junction bases with no gene match: 5. This CDR3 contains 14 residues. The CDR3: CASSKGQGSSPLHF. CDR3 DNA: TGTGCCAGCAGTAAGGGACAGGGGAGCTCACCCCTCCACTTT.

The rearrangement links TRBV4-1 to TRBJ1-1, with D possibly TRBD1 on 5 matching bases. This CDR3 comprises 14 residues. V lost 4 bases and J lost 5, with 14 bases in between. Germline CDR1 reads MGHRA; CDR2 reads YSYEKL. This CDR3 is CASSPFRGGTEAFF. Written as DNA, the CDR3 is TGCGCCAGCAGCCCCTTTCGGGGGGGGACTGAAGCTTTCTTT.

This rearrangement joins TRBV4-3 to TRBJ2-1; TRBD2 might be the D (6 bases). Germline V lookup: CDR1 LGHNA, CDR2 YSLEER. CDR3 size: 15 residues. The V end was cut by 2 bases, the J end by 2 bases, with 10 bases between. CDR3 sequence reads: CASSQSRGTYNEQFF. DNA for the CDR3: TGCGCCAGCAGCCAATCCCGGGGGACCTACAATGAGCAGTTCTTC.

The V call is TRBV30, the J call TRBJ2-1; D perhaps matches TRBD2 (6 bases). CDR3 length: 16 residues. Germline V lookup: CDR1 GTSNPN, CDR2 SVGIG (reference sequence). Trimming removed 8 bases at V and 2 bases at J, with 22 bases between. The DNA of the CDR3 is TGTGCCGGAGATGGTCTGGCGGGGCACCCCTACAATGAGCAGTTCTTC. Protein product: CAGDGLAGHPYNEQFF.

Regarding this clone: In the same sample, other DNA sequences code for this CDR3. The chain is built from TRBV30 and TRBJ2-7; a weak D match, TRBD2 (6 bases). Trimming took 2 bases from V and 3 from J, leaving 8 bases between them. Germline-derived CDR1 and CDR2 are GTSNPN and SVGIG (reference sequence). The CDR3 is 12 residues long. The CDR3 DNA is TGTGCCTGGAGTACCGGGGGCTACGAGCAGTACTTC. Translation gives CAWSTGGYEQYF. The full variable domain, with the rest looked up from reference TRBV30 and TRBJ2-7, is SQTIHQWPATLVQPVGSPLSLECTVEGTSNPNLYWYRQAAGRGLQLLFYSVGIGQISSEVPQNLSASRPQDRQFILSSKKLLLSDSGFYLCAWSTGGYEQYFGPGTRLTVT.

This clone was seen a single time. J is TRBJ2-7 and V is TRBV19; D may be TRBD1 (6 bases). The germline V gene has CDR1 LNHDA and CDR2 SQIVND (reference sequence). Trimming removed 5 bases from V and 3 bases from J, with 11 bases in between. This CDR3 is 13 amino acids long. CDR3 sequence reads: CASSERGIYEQYF. The CDR3 nucleotides are TGTGCCAGTAGTGAAAGGGGGATCTACGAGCAGTACTTC.